One and the same sample provided the 9 T cell receptor beta chains below, sequenced in a study of cytomegalovirus exposure and HLA in healthy donors. The method was immunoSEQ multiplex PCR; TCRdb's version includes in-frame clones alone and lacks a portion of them. Of approximately 62,000 clones in the sample, about 90% were seen once. Sequenced sample: PBMCs. Source of these receptors: a woman younger than 30 in good health and CMV-seronegative.

V usage is TRBV10-3 and J usage is TRBJ2-2; 10 positions match TRBD2. The CDR3 sequence is 15 residues long. With 6 bases clipped from V and 1 base from J, the junction kept 2 bases outside the gene matches. Germline CDR1 reads ENHRY; CDR2 reads SYGVKD. This CDR3 reads CAISRLAGNTGELFF. In DNA form, the CDR3 reads TGTGCCATCAGCCGACTAGCGGGGAACACCGGGGAGCTGTTTTTT.

This rearrangement joins TRBV6-4 to TRBJ2-1; possible D gene TRBD1, 6 bases. In germline, CDR1 is MRHNA, CDR2 SNTAGT. This CDR3 contains 17 residues. Between the trimmed V and J ends, which lost 6 bases and 7 bases, there was a span of 25 bases. The CDR3 DNA is TGTGCCAGCAGCGAAGACTACAGGGCTACGAGGGGTAATGAGCAGTTCTTC. Its translation is CASSEDYRATRGNEQFF.

V is TRBV5-1 and J is TRBJ2-1; 7 positions match TRBD2. Germline V gives CDR1 SGHRS, CDR2 YFSETQ. The CDR3 length is 16 residues. V lost 0 bases, J lost 7 bases, and 10 bases stayed unmatched. CDR3: CASSLELGGPGNEQFF. The CDR3 nucleotides are TGCGCCAGCAGCTTGGAACTGGGAGGGCCGGGGAATGAGCAGTTCTTC.

The genes are TRBV30 and TRBJ1-3, with a weak D call TRBD1 (6 bases). The CDR3 totals 15 residues. CDR1 is GTSNPN and CDR2 is SVGIG in the germline V gene (reference sequence). V was pared by 5 bases and J by 0 bases, with 14 bases between. CDR3 loop: CAWCNRAHSGNTIYF. CDR3 in DNA: TGTGCCTGGTGCAACAGGGCGCACTCTGGAAACACCATATATTTT.

V usage is TRBV28 and J usage is TRBJ1-2; 8 bases align to TRBD1. Trimming took 6 bases from V and 6 from J; bases not matched to a gene: 12. Germline V gene sequence: CDR1 MDHEN, CDR2 SYDVKM. The CDR3 totals 15 residues. The CDR3 region is CASRQRQGSGHGYTF. The CDR3 coding sequence is TGTGCCAGCAGACAACGACAGGGGAGCGGCCATGGCTACACCTTC.

CDR3: CASSSPLNFKNTEAFF. DNA for the CDR3: TGTGCCAGCAGTTCCCCCCTAAATTTTAAGAACACTGAAGCTTTCTTT. This chain joins TRBV28 and TRBJ1-1; no firm D call. The CDR3 runs 16 residues. V was shortened by 4 bases and J by 1 base, with 16 bases between the two germline ends. Germline CDR1 is MDHEN and CDR2 is SYDVKM.

This sequence joins TRBV4-3 and TRBJ2-1; maybe TRBD1 (6 bases). V lost 0 bases and J 7 bases, leaving 16 bases between the germline ends. The CDR3 is 16 residues long. Germline assignment: CDR1 LGHNA and CDR2 YSLEER. The CDR3 DNA is TGCGCCAGCAGCCAAGATGGGGGCAGGGGTGAAAATGAGCAGTTCTTC. This sequence encodes CASSQDGGRGENEQFF.

The chain carries TRBV28 and TRBJ1-3, with D perhaps TRBD1 (6 bases). Germline-derived CDR1 and CDR2 are MDHEN and SYDVKM. The CDR3 sequence is 17 residues long. V lost 5 bases, J lost 0 bases, and 17 bases lay in between. The CDR3 DNA reads as TGTGCCAGCAGTCCACAGGGAATACACCTCTCTGGAAACACCATATATTTT. This encodes CASSPQGIHLSGNTIYF.

DNA of the CDR3: TGCGCCAGCAGCTTGGGACTCCCCAGCAATCAGCCCCAGCATTTT. Its protein is CASSLGLPSNQPQHF. The chain uses TRBV5-1 and TRBJ1-5; D not resolved. Germline V gene data show CDR1 as SGHRS and CDR2 as YFSETQ. The V end was cut by 0 bases, the J end by 1 base, with 8 bases between. The CDR3 consists of 15 residues.